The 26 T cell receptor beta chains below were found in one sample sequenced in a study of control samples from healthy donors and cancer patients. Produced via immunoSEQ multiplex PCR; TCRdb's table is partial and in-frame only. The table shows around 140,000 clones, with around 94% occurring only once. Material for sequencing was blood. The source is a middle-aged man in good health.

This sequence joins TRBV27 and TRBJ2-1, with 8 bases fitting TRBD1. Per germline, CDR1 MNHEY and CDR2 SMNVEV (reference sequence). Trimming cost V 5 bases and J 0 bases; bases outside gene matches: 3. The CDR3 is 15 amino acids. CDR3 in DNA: TGTGCCAGCAGTGGACAGGGCAACTCCTACAATGAGCAGTTCTTC. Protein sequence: CASSGQGNSYNEQFF.

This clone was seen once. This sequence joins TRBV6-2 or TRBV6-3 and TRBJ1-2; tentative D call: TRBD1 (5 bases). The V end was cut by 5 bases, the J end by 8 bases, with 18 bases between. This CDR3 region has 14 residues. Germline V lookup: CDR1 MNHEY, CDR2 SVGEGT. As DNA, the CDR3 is TGTGCCAGCAGTATACGGAGGGACGTCGGGGGCTACACCTTC. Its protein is CASSIRRDVGGYTF.

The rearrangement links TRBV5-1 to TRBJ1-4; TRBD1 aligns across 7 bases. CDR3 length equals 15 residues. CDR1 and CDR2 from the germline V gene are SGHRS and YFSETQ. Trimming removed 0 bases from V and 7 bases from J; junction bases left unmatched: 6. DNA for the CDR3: TGCGCCAGCAGCTTGGGGACAGGTAGTATTGAAAAACTGTTTTTT. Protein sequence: CASSLGTGSIEKLFF.

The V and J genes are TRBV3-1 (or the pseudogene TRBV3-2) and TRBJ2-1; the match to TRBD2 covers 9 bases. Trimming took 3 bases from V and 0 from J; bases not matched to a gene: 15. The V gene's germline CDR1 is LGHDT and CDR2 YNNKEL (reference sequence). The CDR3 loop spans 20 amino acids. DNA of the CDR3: TGTGCCAGCAGCCATATAGACAGGTCCTTAGCGGGGGTCTCCTACAATGAGCAGTTCTTC. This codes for CASSHIDRSLAGVSYNEQFF.

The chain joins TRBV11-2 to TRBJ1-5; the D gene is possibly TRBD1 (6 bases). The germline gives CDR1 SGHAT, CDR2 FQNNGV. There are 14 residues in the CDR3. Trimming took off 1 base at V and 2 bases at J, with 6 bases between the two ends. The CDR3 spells CASSLAGGNQPQHF. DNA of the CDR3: TGTGCCAGCAGCTTAGCAGGGGGCAATCAGCCCCAGCATTTT. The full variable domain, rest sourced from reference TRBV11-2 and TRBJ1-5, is EAGVAQSPRYKIIEKRQSVAFWCNPISGHATLYWYQQILGQGPKLLIQFQNNGVVDDSQLPKDRFSAERLKGVDSTLKIQPAKLEDSAVYLCASSLAGGNQPQHFGDGTRLSIL.

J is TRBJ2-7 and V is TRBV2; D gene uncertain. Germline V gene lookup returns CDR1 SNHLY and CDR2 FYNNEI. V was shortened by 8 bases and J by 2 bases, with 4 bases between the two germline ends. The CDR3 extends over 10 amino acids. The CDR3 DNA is TGTGCCAGCTCCGCCTACGAGCAGTACTTC. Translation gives CASSAYEQYF.

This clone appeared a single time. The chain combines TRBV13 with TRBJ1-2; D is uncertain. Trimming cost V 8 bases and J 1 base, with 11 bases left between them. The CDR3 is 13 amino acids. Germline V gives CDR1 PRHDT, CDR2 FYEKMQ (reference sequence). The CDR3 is CASQDGINYGYTF. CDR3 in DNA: TGTGCCAGCCAGGACGGAATTAACTATGGCTACACCTTC.

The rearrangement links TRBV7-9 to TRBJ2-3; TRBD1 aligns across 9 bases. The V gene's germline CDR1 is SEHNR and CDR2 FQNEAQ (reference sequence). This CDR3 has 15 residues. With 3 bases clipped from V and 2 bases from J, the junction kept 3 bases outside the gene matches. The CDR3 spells CASSLGQGNTDTQYF. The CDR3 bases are TGTGCCAGCAGCTTGGGACAGGGTAACACAGATACGCAGTATTTT.

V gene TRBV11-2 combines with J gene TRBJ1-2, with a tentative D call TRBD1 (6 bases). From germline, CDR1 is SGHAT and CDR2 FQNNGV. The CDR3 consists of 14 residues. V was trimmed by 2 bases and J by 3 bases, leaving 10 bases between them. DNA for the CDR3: TGTGCCAGCAGCTTATTTAGGACAGACTATGGCTACACCTTC. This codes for CASSLFRTDYGYTF.

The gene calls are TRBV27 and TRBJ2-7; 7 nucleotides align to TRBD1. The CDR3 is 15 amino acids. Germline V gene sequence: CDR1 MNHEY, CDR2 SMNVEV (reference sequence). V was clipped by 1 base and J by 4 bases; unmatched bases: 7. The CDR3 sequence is CASSLWTGPPYEQYF. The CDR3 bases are TGTGCCAGCAGTTTATGGACAGGACCTCCTTACGAGCAGTACTTC.

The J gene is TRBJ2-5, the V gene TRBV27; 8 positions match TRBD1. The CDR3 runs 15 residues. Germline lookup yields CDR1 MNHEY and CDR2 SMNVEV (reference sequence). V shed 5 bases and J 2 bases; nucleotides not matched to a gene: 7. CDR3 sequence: CASSARGLGQETQYF. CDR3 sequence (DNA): TGTGCCAGCAGTGCCAGGGGGCTGGGACAAGAGACCCAGTACTTC.

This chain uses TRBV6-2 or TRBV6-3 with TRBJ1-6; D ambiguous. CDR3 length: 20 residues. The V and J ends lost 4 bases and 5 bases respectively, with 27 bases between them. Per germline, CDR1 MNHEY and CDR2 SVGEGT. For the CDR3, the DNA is TGTGCCAGCAGTTCCCCGTCCATCGTGGGATCGCTCAACCATAATTCACCCCTCCACTTT. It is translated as CASSSPSIVGSLNHNSPLHF.

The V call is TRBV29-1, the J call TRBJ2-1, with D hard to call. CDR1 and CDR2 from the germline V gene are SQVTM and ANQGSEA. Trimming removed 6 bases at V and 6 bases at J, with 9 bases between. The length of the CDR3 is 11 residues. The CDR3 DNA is TGCAGCGTCTCCGGAATCAATGAGCAGTTCTTC. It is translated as CSVSGINEQFF.

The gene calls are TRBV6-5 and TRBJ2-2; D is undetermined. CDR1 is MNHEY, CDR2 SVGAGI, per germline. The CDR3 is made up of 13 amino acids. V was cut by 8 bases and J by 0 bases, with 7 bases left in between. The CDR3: CASGRANTGELFF. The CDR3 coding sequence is TGTGCCAGCGGCCGGGCGAACACCGGGGAGCTGTTTTTT.

The CDR3 protein is CASSYQGSGGQSSYNEQFF. The CDR3 coding sequence is TGTGCCAGCAGTTACCAGGGTAGCGGGGGCCAAAGCTCCTACAATGAGCAGTTCTTC. V is TRBV6-2 or TRBV6-3 and J is TRBJ2-1, with 9 bases identical to TRBD2. CDR3 length: 19 amino acids. Per the germline V gene, CDR1 is MNHEY and CDR2 is SVGEGT. Trimming cost V 2 bases and J 0 bases; bases outside gene matches: 11.

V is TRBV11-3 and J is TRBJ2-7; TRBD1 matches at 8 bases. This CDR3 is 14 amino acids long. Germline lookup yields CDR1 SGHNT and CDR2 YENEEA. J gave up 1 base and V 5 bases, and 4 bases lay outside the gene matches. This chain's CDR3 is CASSRTGRSYEQYF. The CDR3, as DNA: TGTGCCAGCAGCCGGACAGGGAGGTCCTACGAGCAGTACTTC.

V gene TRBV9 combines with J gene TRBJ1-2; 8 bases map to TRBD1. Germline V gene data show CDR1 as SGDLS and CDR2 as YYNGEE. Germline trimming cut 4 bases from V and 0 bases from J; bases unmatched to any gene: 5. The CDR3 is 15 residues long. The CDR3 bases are TGTGCCAGCAGCCCCGGGGACAGGACTAACTATGGCTACACCTTC. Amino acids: CASSPGDRTNYGYTF.

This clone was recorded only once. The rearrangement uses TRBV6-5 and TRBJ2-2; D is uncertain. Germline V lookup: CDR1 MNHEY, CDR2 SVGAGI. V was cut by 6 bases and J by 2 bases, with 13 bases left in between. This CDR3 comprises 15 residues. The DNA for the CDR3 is TGTGCCAGCAGGCAGAGCGAGCTTAACACCGGGGAGCTGTTTTTT. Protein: CASRQSELNTGELFF.

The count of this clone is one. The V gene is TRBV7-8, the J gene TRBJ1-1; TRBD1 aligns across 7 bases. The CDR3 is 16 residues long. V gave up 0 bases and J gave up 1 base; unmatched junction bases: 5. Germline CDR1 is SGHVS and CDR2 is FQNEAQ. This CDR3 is CASSLAYRGPNTEAFF. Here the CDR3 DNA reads TGTGCCAGCAGCTTAGCCTACAGGGGACCGAACACTGAAGCTTTCTTT.

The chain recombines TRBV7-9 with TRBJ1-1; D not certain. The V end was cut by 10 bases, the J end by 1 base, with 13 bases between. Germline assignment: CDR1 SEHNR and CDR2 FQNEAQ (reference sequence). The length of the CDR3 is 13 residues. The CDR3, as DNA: TGTGCCACGACTCGGCTGCAGAACACTGAAGCTTTCTTT. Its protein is CATTRLQNTEAFF.

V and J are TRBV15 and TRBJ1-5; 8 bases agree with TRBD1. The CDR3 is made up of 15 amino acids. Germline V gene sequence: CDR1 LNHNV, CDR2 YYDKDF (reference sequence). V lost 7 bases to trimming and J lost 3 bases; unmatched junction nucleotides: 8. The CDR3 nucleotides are TGTGCCACCACCCTACAGGGGGGGAACAATCAGCCCCAGCATTTT. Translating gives CATTLQGGNNQPQHF.

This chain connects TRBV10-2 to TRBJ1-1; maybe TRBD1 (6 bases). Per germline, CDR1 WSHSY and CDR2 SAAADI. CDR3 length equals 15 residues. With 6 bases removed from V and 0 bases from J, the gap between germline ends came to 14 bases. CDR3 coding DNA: TGCGCCAGCAGAACCCAGGGGTCGATGAACACTGAAGCTTTCTTT. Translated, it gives CASRTQGSMNTEAFF.

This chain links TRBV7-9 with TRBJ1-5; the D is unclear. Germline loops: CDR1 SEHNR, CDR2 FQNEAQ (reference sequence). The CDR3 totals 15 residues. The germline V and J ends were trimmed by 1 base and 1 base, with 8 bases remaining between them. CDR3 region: CASSLEGGSNQPQHF. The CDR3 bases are TGTGCCAGCAGCTTAGAAGGAGGGAGCAATCAGCCCCAGCATTTT.

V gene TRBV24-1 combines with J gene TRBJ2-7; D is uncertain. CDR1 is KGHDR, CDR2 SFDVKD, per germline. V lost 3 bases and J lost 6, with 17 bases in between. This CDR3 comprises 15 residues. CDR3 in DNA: TGTGCCACCAGTGATCACACAGATTTCGGTTCCGAGCAGTACTTC. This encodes CATSDHTDFGSEQYF.

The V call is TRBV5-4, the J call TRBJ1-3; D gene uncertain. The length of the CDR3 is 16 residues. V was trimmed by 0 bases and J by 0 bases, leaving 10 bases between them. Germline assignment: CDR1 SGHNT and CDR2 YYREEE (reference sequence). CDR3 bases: TGTGCCAGCAGCTTGGACAGCTTAGGCTCTGGAAACACCATATATTTT. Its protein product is CASSLDSLGSGNTIYF.

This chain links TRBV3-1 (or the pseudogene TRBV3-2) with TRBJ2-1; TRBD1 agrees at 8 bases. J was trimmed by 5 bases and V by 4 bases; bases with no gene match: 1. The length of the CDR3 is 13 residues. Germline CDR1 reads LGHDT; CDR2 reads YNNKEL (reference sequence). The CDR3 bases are TGTGCCAGCAGCCCGGGACAGGACAATGAGCAGTTCTTC. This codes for CASSPGQDNEQFF.